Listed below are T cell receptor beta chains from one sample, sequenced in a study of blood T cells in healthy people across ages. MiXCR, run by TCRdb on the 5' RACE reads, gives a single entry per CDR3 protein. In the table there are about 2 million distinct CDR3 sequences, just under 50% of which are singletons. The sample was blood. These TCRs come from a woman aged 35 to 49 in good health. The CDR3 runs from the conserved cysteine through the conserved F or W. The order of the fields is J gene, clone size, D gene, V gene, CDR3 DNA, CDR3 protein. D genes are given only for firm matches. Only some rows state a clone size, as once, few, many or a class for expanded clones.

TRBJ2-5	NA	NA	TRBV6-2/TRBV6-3	TGTGCCAGCAGTTACTCGAGCGCGACCCAGTACTTC	CASSYSSATQYF
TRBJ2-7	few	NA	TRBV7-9	TGTGCCAGCAGCTCTCCCCACTACGAGCAGTACTTC	CASSSPHYEQYF
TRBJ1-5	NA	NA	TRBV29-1	TGCAGCGTTGGCCAGGGAGGAGGACAGCCCCAGCATTTT	CSVGQGGGQPQHF
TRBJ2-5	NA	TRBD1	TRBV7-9	TGTGCCAGCAGCTCGGTACAGGGGAGCAAGACCCAGTACTTC	CASSSVQGSKTQYF
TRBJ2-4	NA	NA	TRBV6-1	TGTGCCAGCAGTGAAACCCTAGCGTTAGCCAAAAACATTCAGTACTTC	CASSETLALAKNIQYF
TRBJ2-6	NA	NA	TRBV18	TGTGCCAGCTCACCAGAGATAGTCACTAAGCTCTCTGGGGCCAACGTCCTGACTTTC	CASSPEIVTKLSGANVLTF
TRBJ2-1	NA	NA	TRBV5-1	TGCGCCAGCAGCTTGATGGTACAGCCCAATGAGCAGTTCTTC	CASSLMVQPNEQFF
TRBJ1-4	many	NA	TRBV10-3	TGTGCCATCAGTGAGCCCCGGGCGGGGGAAAAACTGTTTTTT	CAISEPRAGEKLFF
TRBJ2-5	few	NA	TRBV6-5	TGTGCCAGCAGTTACTCGCGATTTGGAGGGGCAGAGACCCAGTACTTC	CASSYSRFGGAETQYF
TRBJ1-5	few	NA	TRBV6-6	TGTGCCAGCAAGGCCCGGGCAGAGAATCAGCCCCAGCATTTT	CASKARAENQPQHF
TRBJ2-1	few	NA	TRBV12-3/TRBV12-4	TGTGCCAGCAGTTTGAACAGGGCCCACAATGAGCAGTTCTTC	CASSLNRAHNEQFF
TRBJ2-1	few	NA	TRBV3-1	TGTGCCAGCAGCCAAGAGCGGGCTGAGCAGTTCTTC	CASSQERAEQFF
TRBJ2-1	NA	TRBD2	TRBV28	TGTGCCAGCAGGCGCGGGACTAGCGGGGACAATGAGCAGTTCTTC	CASRRGTSGDNEQFF
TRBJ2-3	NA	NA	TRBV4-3	TGCGCCAGCAGCCCCGGGTATAGGGGGGGGCAAAGGACAGATACGCAGTATTTT	CASSPGYRGGQRTDTQYF
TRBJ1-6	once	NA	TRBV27	TGTGCCAGCAGTTTATCAGAGAATAATTCACCCCTCCACTTT	CASSLSENNSPLHF
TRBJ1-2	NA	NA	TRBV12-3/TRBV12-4	TGTGCCAGCAGGGGACCACGACTTTATGGCTACACCTTC	CASRGPRLYGYTF
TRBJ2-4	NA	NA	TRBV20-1	TGCAGTGCTGAAAGTCCCCCAGGGGACGGCAAAAACATTCAGTACTTC	CSAESPPGDGKNIQYF
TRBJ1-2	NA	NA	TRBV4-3	TGCGCCAGCAGCCAAGATCCGGCAGGGACGGGGGATGGCTACACCTTC	CASSQDPAGTGDGYTF
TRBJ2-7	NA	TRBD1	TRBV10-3	TGTGCCATCAGTGAGCGGGGGACAGGGAAAACCTACGAGCAGTACTTC	CAISERGTGKTYEQYF
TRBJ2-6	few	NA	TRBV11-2	TGTGCCAGCAGCTCTCAGGACTCTGGGGCCAACGTCCTGACTTTC	CASSSQDSGANVLTF
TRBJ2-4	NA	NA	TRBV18	TGTGCCAGCTCACCACCGGCGGAAGGCAAAAACATTCAGTACTTC	CASSPPAEGKNIQYF
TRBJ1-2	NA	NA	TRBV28	TGTGCCAGCAGCCCCCCCGGGACGACTTCTTATGGCTACACCTTC	CASSPPGTTSYGYTF
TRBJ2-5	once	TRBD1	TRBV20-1	TGCAGTGCTGAAGGGGACAGGGGATTCCAAGAGACCCAGTACTTC	CSAEGDRGFQETQYF
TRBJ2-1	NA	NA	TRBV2	TGTGCCAGCAGTGAATCTCCGGGGGCCCTTTACAATGAGCAGTTCTTC	CASSESPGALYNEQFF
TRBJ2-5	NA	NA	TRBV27	TGTGCCAGCAGTTTAATAGGTCCCCAAGAGACCCAGTACTTC	CASSLIGPQETQYF
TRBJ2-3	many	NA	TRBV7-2	TGTGCCAGCAGCTTAAGACTATCCACAGATACGCAGTATTTT	CASSLRLSTDTQYF
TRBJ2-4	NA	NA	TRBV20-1	TGCAGTGCTAGAGGAGGGTTCAAAAACATTCAGTACTTC	CSARGGFKNIQYF
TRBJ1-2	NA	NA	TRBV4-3	TGCGCCAGCAGCCAACATGCAGGGGAGAAGGGTTACACCTTC	CASSQHAGEKGYTF
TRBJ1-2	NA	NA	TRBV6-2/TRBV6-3	TGTGCCAGCAGTTACCCTCTAGCACAGGGTGAAGGATATGGCTACACCTTC	CASSYPLAQGEGYGYTF
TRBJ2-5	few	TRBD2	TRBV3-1	TGTGCCAGCGTACCGGGGACTAGCGGGGGGGCAGGGACCCAGTACTTC	CASVPGTSGGAGTQYF
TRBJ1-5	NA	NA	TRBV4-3	TGCGCCAGCAGCTCAACCACCGGCGGCAATCAGCCCCAGCATTTT	CASSSTTGGNQPQHF
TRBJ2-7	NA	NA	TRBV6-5	TGTGCCAGCAACCCTAGTGGCCCGATCGGACGGGAGCAGTACTTC	CASNPSGPIGREQYF
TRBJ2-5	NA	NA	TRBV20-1	TGCAGTGCTCGTCCCCAGGGCCTACAAGAGACCCAGTACTTC	CSARPQGLQETQYF
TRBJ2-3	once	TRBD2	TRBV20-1	TGCAGTGCTAGTCAGCGGGGGGGGGATACGCAGTATTTT	CSASQRGGDTQYF
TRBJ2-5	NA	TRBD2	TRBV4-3	TGCGCCAGCAGCCAACTCAGACTAGCGGGTGGGACCCAGTACTTC	CASSQLRLAGGTQYF
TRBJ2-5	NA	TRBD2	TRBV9	TGTGCCAGCAGCGCTTCGGGGGCGGGGGGCCCACCAAGAGAGACCCAGTACTTC	CASSASGAGGPPRETQYF
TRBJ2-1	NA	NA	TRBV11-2	TGTGCCAGCAGCTTAAACCCCGCCGGGTCTTCCTACAATGAGCAGTTCTTC	CASSLNPAGSSYNEQFF
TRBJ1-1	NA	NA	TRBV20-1	TGCAGTGCTGCCCAAACCTTGAACACTGAAGCTTTCTTT	CSAAQTLNTEAFF
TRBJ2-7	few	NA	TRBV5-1	TGCGCCAGCAGCTTGGGTTCCTCGACGGGTACCTACGAGCAGTACTTC	CASSLGSSTGTYEQYF
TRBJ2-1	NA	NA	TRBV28	TGTGCCAGCAGCAAATTCAGGGGTACGGGTGAGCAGTTCTTC	CASSKFRGTGEQFF
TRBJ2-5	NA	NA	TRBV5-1	TGCGCCAGCAGCACGGACACTCAAGAGACCCAGTACTTC	CASSTDTQETQYF
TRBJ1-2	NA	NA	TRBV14	TGTGCCAGCAGCCAAGGGGTGGGCAGCTACTATGGCTACACCTTC	CASSQGVGSYYGYTF
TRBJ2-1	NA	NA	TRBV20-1	TGCGTAGCTCCCAGCTCCTACAATGAGCAGTTCTTC	CVAPSSYNEQFF
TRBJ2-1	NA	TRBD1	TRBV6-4	TGTGCCAGCAGTTCAGGGGGACAGGGGGGGAATGAGCAGTTCTTC	CASSSGGQGGNEQFF
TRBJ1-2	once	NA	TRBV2	TGTGCCAGCAGTGTAGAGGCTAACTATGGCTACACCTTC	CASSVEANYGYTF
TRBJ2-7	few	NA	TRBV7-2	TGTGCCAGCAGCCCTCCGGGCCTCCAAGCCCGCTACGAGCAGTACTTC	CASSPPGLQARYEQYF
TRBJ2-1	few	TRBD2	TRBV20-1	TGCAGTGCTAATAGCGGGGGGGCCTACAATGAGCAGTTCTTC	CSANSGGAYNEQFF
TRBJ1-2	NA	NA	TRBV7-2	TGTGCCAGCAGCTCCCGGGGCTCGGAAGGCTACACCTTC	CASSSRGSEGYTF
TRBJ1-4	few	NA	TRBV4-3	TGCGCCAGCAGCCAAGAGTCAATAGGTGTTGAAAAACTGTTTTTT	CASSQESIGVEKLFF
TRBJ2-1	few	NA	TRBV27	TGTGCCAGCGAAACCCTGGCCAATGAGCAGTTCTTC	CASETLANEQFF